The 30 T cell receptor beta chains given below trace back to one sample, sequenced in a study of blood T cell repertoires in COVID-19. Only in-frame clones appear in the TCRdb table, and some are missing; sequencing was by immunoSEQ multiplex PCR. The data contain about 180,000 clones, around 85% of them singletons. The sequencing input was peripheral blood. The receptors come from a man in his sixties with acute or convalescent COVID-19.

The genes are TRBV18 and TRBJ2-3, with TRBD2 matching 13 bases. This CDR3 has 19 residues. Germline trimming cut 3 bases from V and 2 bases from J; bases unmatched to any gene: 11. Germline values: CDR1 KGHSH, CDR2 LQKENI. The chain's CDR3 is CASSPLSRTSGGYTDTQYF. CDR3 DNA sequence: TGTGCCAGCTCACCCCTTTCTAGGACTAGCGGGGGATACACAGATACGCAGTATTTT.

The chain employs TRBV7-9 and TRBJ2-2; TRBD2 matches 13 bases. Germline values: CDR1 SEHNR, CDR2 FQNEAQ (reference sequence). With V trimmed by 5 bases and J by 8 bases, 5 bases remained unmatched. CDR3 length equals 15 residues. This chain's CDR3 is CASSRTSGRSGELFF. As DNA, the CDR3 is TGTGCCAGCAGCCGGACTAGCGGGAGATCTGGGGAGCTGTTTTTT.

This chain uses TRBV3-1 (or the pseudogene TRBV3-2) with TRBJ2-1; a weak D match, TRBD2 (6 bases). Germline V gives CDR1 LGHDT, CDR2 YNNKEL (reference sequence). There are 18 residues in the CDR3. Trimming took off 0 bases at V and 0 bases at J, with 15 bases between the two ends. The CDR3 DNA reads as TGTGCCAGCAGCCAAGATCCCCTAGCGACCCGCTCCTACAATGAGCAGTTCTTC. It yields the protein CASSQDPLATRSYNEQFF.

As DNA, the CDR3 is TGTGCCAGCAGCCCGCAAGAAGGAGCTAACTATGGCTACACCTTC. Translated: CASSPQEGANYGYTF. The chain uses TRBV7-6 and TRBJ1-2; no definite D call. Germline V lookup: CDR1 SGHVS, CDR2 FNYEAQ. This CDR3 spans 15 amino acids. V shed 5 bases and J shed 0 bases, with 13 bases lying between them.

The rearrangement uses TRBV6-5 and TRBJ1-2; TRBD1 might be the D (6 bases). The germline V gene encodes CDR1 MNHEY and CDR2 SVGAGI. The length of the CDR3 is 16 residues. Trimming took off 4 bases at V and 1 base at J, with 16 bases between the two ends. The CDR3 sequence: CASSSPGRGHNYGYTF. As DNA, the CDR3 is TGTGCCAGCAGTTCCCCCGGGAGGGGACATAACTATGGCTACACCTTC.

V gene TRBV7-8 combines with J gene TRBJ1-1, with D perhaps TRBD1 (6 bases). The V end lost 2 bases, the J end lost 5 bases, and 15 bases lay between the germline ends. The CDR3 has 15 residues. Per the germline V gene, CDR1 is SGHVS and CDR2 is FQNEAQ. The DNA of the CDR3 is TGTGCCAGCAGCTTATGGGGGCTTGTGCATACTGAAGCTTTCTTT. Translation gives CASSLWGLVHTEAFF.

In its sample, this clone was seen a few times. V gene TRBV5-1 combines with J gene TRBJ2-5; possible D gene TRBD2, 6 bases. CDR3 length: 14 residues. Germline assignment: CDR1 SGHRS and CDR2 YFSETQ. The V end lost 2 bases, the J end lost 1 base, and 9 bases lay between the germline ends. CDR3 sequence (DNA): TGCGCCAGCAGCTTACGGGGGTCCCAAGAGACCCAGTACTTC. This gives the protein CASSLRGSQETQYF. Complete variable domain (other parts from reference TRBV5-1 and TRBJ2-5): KAGVTQTPRYLIKTRGQQVTLSCSPISGHRSVSWYQQTPGQGLQFLFEYFSETQRNKGNFPGRFSGRQFSNSRSEMNVSTLELGDSALYLCASSLRGSQETQYFGPGTRLLVL.

The chain recombines TRBV28 with TRBJ1-2; a possible D gene is TRBD1 (6 bases). Germline V gene lookup returns CDR1 MDHEN and CDR2 SYDVKM. Trimming pared 4 bases from V and 4 bases from J, leaving 10 bases between. CDR3 size: 13 residues. DNA of the CDR3: TGTGCCAGCAGTTGGGGGCAGGGCTATGGCTACACCTTC. As protein: CASSWGQGYGYTF.

The chain couples TRBV7-3 to TRBJ2-3, with D perhaps matching TRBD2 (5 bases). The CDR3 consists of 15 residues. Deletions cut 1 base from V and 2 bases from J, with 10 bases between. The germline gives CDR1 SGHTA, CDR2 FQGTGA. CDR3 loop: CASSLRTGYTDTQYF. CDR3 sequence (DNA): TGTGCCAGCAGCTTAAGGACGGGGTACACAGATACGCAGTATTTT.

The chain recombines TRBV27 with TRBJ2-3, with D maybe TRBD2 (6 bases). The germline V and J ends were trimmed by 5 bases and 0 bases, with 18 bases remaining between them. CDR1 is MNHEY and CDR2 is SMNVEV in the germline V gene (reference sequence). The CDR3 consists of 17 residues. CDR3 nucleotide sequence: TGTGCCAGCAGTCAACACCGACTAGTGCGGAGCACAGATACGCAGTATTTT. This translates into CASSQHRLVRSTDTQYF.

In DNA, the CDR3 is TGTGCCAGCAGCCCAGAAGCGGGAGTTGAGCAGTTCTTC. Translation gives CASSPEAGVEQFF. The V gene is TRBV7-2, the J gene TRBJ2-1, with 8 bases fitting TRBD2. CDR1 and CDR2 from the germline V gene are SGHTA and FQGNSA. The junction had 6 bases not matched to a gene; V was cut back by 5 bases and J by 9 bases. This CDR3 is 13 amino acids long.

The table lists this clone with a count of one. This sequence joins TRBV7-2 and TRBJ2-1, with TRBD1 matching over 9 bases. Germline V gives CDR1 SGHTA, CDR2 FQGNSA. J was trimmed by 3 bases and V by 5 bases; bases with no gene match: 8. The CDR3 is made up of 16 amino acids. The CDR3 region is CASSGPGQGFYNEQFF. The CDR3 DNA is TGTGCCAGCAGCGGCCCGGGACAGGGATTCTACAATGAGCAGTTCTTC.

The V and J genes are TRBV4-2 and TRBJ1-1; D not resolved. Germline lookup yields CDR1 LGHNA and CDR2 YNFKEQ. The CDR3 totals 12 residues. V was clipped by 3 bases and J by 5 bases, with 7 bases between them. The CDR3 DNA reads as TGTGCCAGCAGCCATGAGGGAACTGAAGCTTTCTTT. Translated, it gives CASSHEGTEAFF.

This clone was seen a single time. The chain uses TRBV29-1 and TRBJ2-7; 7 bases fit TRBD1. The CDR3 is 13 amino acids. Germline CDR1 is SQVTM and CDR2 is ANQGSEA. The J segment lost 1 base and the V segment lost 6 bases, leaving 6 bases of the junction unmatched. Written as DNA, the CDR3 is TGCAGCGTGGTCGAACAGGGGTCCTACGAGCAGTACTTC. Amino acids: CSVVEQGSYEQYF.

V is TRBV4-2 and J is TRBJ2-1; D perhaps matches TRBD2 (5 bases). Trimming pared 1 base from V and 7 bases from J, leaving 14 bases between. The CDR3 consists of 15 residues. CDR1 is LGHNA, CDR2 YNFKEQ, per germline. CDR3 DNA: TGTGCCAGCAGCCAAGGGGAGCTAGGGAGAAATGAGCAGTTCTTC. Amino acids: CASSQGELGRNEQFF.

The rearrangement links TRBV6-5 to TRBJ2-7, with D uncertain. Per germline, CDR1 MNHEY and CDR2 SVGAGI. The CDR3 length is 11 residues. The germline V and J ends were trimmed by 4 bases and 2 bases, with 3 bases remaining between them. CDR3 sequence: CASSSAYEQYF. CDR3 nucleotide sequence: TGTGCCAGCAGTTCCGCCTACGAGCAGTACTTC.

V and J are TRBV7-2 and TRBJ2-7, with a tentative D call TRBD1 (6 bases). The CDR3 is made up of 15 amino acids. In germline, CDR1 is SGHTA, CDR2 FQGNSA. Deletions cut 5 bases from V and 2 bases from J, with 16 bases between. CDR3 residues: CASSPGRGLTYEQYF. DNA for the CDR3: TGTGCCAGCAGCCCCGGCAGGGGCCTAACCTACGAGCAGTACTTC.

The chain uses TRBV28 and TRBJ2-1; maybe TRBD2 (6 bases). Trimming cost V 2 bases and J 3 bases, with 8 bases left between them. Germline CDR1 and CDR2: MDHEN and SYDVKM. The CDR3 consists of 14 residues. Here the CDR3 reads CASSLTGVYNEQFF. The DNA for the CDR3 is TGTGCCAGCAGTTTAACGGGGGTCTACAATGAGCAGTTCTTC.

The genes are TRBV2 and TRBJ1-6, with TRBD1 matching over 9 bases. The germline gives CDR1 SNHLY, CDR2 FYNNEI. Losses at the gene ends were 3 bases for V and 2 bases for J; bases not matched to a gene: 5. CDR3 length: 17 amino acids. CDR3 residues: CASSETGGVTYNSPLHF. CDR3 nucleotide sequence: TGTGCCAGCAGTGAGACAGGGGGGGTCACCTATAATTCACCCCTCCACTTT.

The chain carries TRBV12-3 or TRBV12-4 and TRBJ2-3; TRBD1 matches 7 bases. The CDR3 totals 13 residues. Germline trimming cut 6 bases from V and 9 bases from J; bases unmatched to any gene: 9. CDR3 loop: CASREQGIGTQYF. The CDR3, as DNA: TGTGCCAGCAGGGAACAGGGGATAGGGACGCAGTATTTT.

The V and J genes are TRBV6-1 and TRBJ2-7; tentative D call: TRBD2 (6 bases). Germline V gives CDR1 MNHNS, CDR2 SASEGT. V was clipped by 0 bases and J by 0 bases, with 12 bases between them. The CDR3 is 16 residues long. The CDR3 sequence is CASSEAAPGSSYEQYF. CDR3 sequence (DNA): TGTGCCAGCAGTGAAGCCGCGCCCGGGAGCTCCTACGAGCAGTACTTC.

This chain links TRBV27 with TRBJ1-2; the D gene is possibly TRBD1 (5 bases). The CDR3 is 14 amino acids. Germline CDR1 is MNHEY and CDR2 is SMNVEV (reference sequence). The ends were cut back, 2 bases at V and 5 bases at J, with 12 bases in the middle. CDR3 loop: CASSLTQGAYGYTF. CDR3 DNA sequence: TGTGCCAGCAGTTTAACGCAGGGTGCTTATGGCTACACCTTC.

The V call is TRBV2, the J call TRBJ2-2; 10 bases fit TRBD1. Germline-derived CDR1 and CDR2 are SNHLY and FYNNEI. V lost 6 bases, J lost 5 bases, and 6 bases stayed unmatched. This CDR3 is 15 amino acids long. CDR3 in amino acids: CASRPRTGGTGELFF. CDR3 coding DNA: TGTGCCAGCAGACCGAGGACAGGGGGGACCGGGGAGCTGTTTTTT.

V usage is TRBV16 and J usage is TRBJ1-1; 10 bases are shared with TRBD1. Germline V CDR1 and CDR2: KGHSY, FQNENV. The CDR3 length is 17 residues. Trimming removed 0 bases from V and 0 bases from J; junction bases left unmatched: 4. Written as DNA, the CDR3 is TGTGCCAGCAGCCAATCGCCGGGACAGGGGTTGAACACTGAAGCTTTCTTT. This translates into CASSQSPGQGLNTEAFF.

V is TRBV5-1 and J is TRBJ2-3; D may be TRBD2 (6 bases). The CDR3 runs 15 residues. Trimming cost V 4 bases and J 2 bases, with 14 bases left between them. CDR1 is SGHRS and CDR2 is YFSETQ in the germline V gene. CDR3: CASSTLGTSTDTQYF. DNA for the CDR3: TGCGCCAGCAGCACCCTGGGGACTTCCACAGATACGCAGTATTTT.

The rearrangement uses TRBV25-1 and TRBJ1-2; TRBD1 matches 8 bases. The V gene's germline CDR1 is MGHDK and CDR2 SYGVNS. The CDR3 is 13 residues long. V shed 4 bases and J 8 bases; nucleotides not matched to a gene: 6. The CDR3 spells CASSAGQVGGYTF. CDR3 nucleotides: TGTGCCAGCAGTGCGGGACAGGTGGGGGGCTACACCTTC.

This clone was observed a few times. V and J are TRBV7-2 and TRBJ1-4; 10 bases line up with TRBD1. Losses at the gene ends were 4 bases for V and 7 bases for J; bases not matched to a gene: 3. The V gene's germline CDR1 is SGHTA and CDR2 FQGNSA. The CDR3 contains 14 residues. CDR3 protein: CASSSRDRGEKLFF. CDR3 DNA sequence: TGTGCCAGCAGCTCCCGGGACAGGGGTGAAAAACTGTTTTTT.

V usage is TRBV28 and J usage is TRBJ2-6; 7 positions agree with TRBD1. With V trimmed by 4 bases and J by 3 bases, 3 bases remained unmatched. The germline V gene has CDR1 MDHEN and CDR2 SYDVKM. The CDR3 is 15 residues long. CDR3 sequence reads: CASSWQGDGANVLTF. The CDR3 coding sequence is TGTGCCAGCAGTTGGCAGGGGGATGGGGCCAACGTCCTGACTTTC. The full variable domain, rest sourced from reference TRBV28 and TRBJ2-6, is DVKVTQSSRYLVKRTGEKVFLECVQDMDHENMFWYRQDPGLGLRLIYFSYDVKMKEKGDIPEGYSVSREKKERFSLILESASTNQTSMYLCASSWQGDGANVLTFGAGSRLTVL.

The chain recombines TRBV28 with TRBJ1-3; D unclear. Germline values: CDR1 MDHEN, CDR2 SYDVKM. The CDR3 sequence is 15 residues long. The V and J ends lost 6 bases and 0 bases respectively, with 12 bases between them. CDR3 DNA sequence: TGTGCCAGCAGATCTTCAGTCGTCTCTGGAAACACCATATATTTT. Translation gives CASRSSVVSGNTIYF. Full variable domain (outside the CDR3, taken from reference TRBV28 and TRBJ1-3): DVKVTQSSRYLVKRTGEKVFLECVQDMDHENMFWYRQDPGLGLRLIYFSYDVKMKEKGDIPEGYSVSREKKERFSLILESASTNQTSMYLCASRSSVVSGNTIYFGEGSWLTVV.

The CDR3 protein is CASSLARQGGSYNSPLHF. The DNA for the CDR3 is TGTGCCAGCAGCTTAGCTAGGCAGGGGGGCTCCTATAATTCACCCCTCCACTTT. The chain is built from TRBV7-2 and TRBJ1-6, with 7 bases identical to TRBD1. Germline CDR1 and CDR2: SGHTA and FQGNSA. The CDR3 runs 18 residues. The V gene end was trimmed by 0 bases and the J gene end by 0 bases; junction bases not matched to a gene: 5. Filled out from reference TRBV7-2 and TRBJ1-6, the complete variable domain reads GAGVSQSPSNKVTEKGKDVELRCDPISGHTALYWYRQSLGQGLEFLIYFQGNSAPDKSGLPSDRFSAERTGGSVSTLTIQRTQQEDSAVYLCASSLARQGGSYNSPLHFGNGTRLTVT.